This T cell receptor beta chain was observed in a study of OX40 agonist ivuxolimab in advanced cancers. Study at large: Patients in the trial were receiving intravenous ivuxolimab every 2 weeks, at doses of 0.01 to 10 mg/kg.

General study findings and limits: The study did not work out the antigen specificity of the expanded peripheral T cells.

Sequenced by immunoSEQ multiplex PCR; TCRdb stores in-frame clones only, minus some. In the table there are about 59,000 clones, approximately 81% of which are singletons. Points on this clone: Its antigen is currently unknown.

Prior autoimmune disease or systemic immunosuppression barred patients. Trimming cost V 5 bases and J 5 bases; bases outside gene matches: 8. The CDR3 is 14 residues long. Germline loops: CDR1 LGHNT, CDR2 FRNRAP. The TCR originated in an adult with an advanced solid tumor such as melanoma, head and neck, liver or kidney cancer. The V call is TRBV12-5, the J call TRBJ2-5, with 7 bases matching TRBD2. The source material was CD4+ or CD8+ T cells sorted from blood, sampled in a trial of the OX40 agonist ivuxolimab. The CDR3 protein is CASGPGEGSETQYF. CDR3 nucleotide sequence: TGTGCTAGTGGTCCCGGGGAGGGTAGCGAGACCCAGTACTTC.